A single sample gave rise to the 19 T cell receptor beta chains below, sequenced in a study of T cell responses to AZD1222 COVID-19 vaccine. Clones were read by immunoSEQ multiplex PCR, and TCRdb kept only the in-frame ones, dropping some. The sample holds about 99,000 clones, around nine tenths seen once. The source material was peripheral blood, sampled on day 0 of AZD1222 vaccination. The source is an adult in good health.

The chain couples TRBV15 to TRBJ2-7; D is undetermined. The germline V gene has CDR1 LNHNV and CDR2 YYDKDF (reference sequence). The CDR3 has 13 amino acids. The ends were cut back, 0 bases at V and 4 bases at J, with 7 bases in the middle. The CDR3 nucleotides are TGTGCCACCAGCAGAGATCGTCGGTACGAGCAGTACTTC. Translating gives CATSRDRRYEQYF. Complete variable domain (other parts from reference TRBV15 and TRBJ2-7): DAMVIQNPRYQVTQFGKPVTLSCSQTLNHNVMYWYQQKSSQAPKLLFHYYDKDFNNEADTPDNFQSRRPNTSFCFLDIRSPGLGDTAMYLCATSRDRRYEQYFGPGTRLTVT.

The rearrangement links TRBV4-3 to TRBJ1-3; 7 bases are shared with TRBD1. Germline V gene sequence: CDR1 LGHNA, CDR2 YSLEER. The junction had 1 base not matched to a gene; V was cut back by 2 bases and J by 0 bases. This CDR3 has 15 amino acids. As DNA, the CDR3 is TGCGCCAGCAGCCAAAACAGGGGCTCTGGAAACACCATATATTTT. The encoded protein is CASSQNRGSGNTIYF.

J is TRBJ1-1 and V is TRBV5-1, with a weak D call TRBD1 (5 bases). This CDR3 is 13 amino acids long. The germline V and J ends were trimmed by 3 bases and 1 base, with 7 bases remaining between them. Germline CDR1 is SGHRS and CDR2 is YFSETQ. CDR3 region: CASSSGQNTEAFF. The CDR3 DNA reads TGCGCCAGCAGCTCAGGACAGAACACTGAAGCTTTCTTT.

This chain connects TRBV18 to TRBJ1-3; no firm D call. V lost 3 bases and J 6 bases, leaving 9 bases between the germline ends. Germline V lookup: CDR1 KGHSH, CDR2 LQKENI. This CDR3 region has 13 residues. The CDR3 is CASSPSSLNTIYF. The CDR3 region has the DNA TGTGCCAGCTCACCGTCAAGCCTAAACACCATATATTTT.

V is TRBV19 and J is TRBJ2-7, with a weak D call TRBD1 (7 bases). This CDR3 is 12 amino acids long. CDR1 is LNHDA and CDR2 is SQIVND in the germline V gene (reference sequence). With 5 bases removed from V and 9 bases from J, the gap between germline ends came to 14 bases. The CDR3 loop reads CASSPSGGGQYF. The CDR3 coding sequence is TGTGCCAGTAGTCCCTCAGGGGGAGGGCAGTACTTC.

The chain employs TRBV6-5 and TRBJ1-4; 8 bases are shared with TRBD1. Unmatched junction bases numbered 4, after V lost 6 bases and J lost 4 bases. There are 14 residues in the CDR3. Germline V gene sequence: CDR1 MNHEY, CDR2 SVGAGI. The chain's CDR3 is CASSADRVNEKLFF. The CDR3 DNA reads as TGTGCCAGCAGCGCGGACAGGGTTAATGAAAAACTGTTTTTT.

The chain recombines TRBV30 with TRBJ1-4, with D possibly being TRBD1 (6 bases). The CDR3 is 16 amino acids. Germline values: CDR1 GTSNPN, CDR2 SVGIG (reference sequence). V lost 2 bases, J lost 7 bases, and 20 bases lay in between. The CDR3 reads CAWSHPTGPRGEKLFF. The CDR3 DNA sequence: TGTGCCTGGAGTCACCCGACAGGTCCGCGGGGTGAAAAACTGTTTTTT.

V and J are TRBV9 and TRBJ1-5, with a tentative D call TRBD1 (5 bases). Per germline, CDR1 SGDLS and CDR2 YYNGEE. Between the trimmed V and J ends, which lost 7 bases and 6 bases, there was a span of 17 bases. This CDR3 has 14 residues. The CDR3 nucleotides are TGTGCCAGCTCCCGGGGACGGGAGACTCAGCCCCAGCATTTT. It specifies CASSRGRETQPQHF.

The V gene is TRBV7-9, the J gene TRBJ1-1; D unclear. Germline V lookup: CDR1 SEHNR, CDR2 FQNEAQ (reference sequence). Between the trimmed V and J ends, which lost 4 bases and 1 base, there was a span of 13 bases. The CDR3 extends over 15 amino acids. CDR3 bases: TGTGCCAGCAGCTCTTGGCGAGGAGGGAACACTGAAGCTTTCTTT. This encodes CASSSWRGGNTEAFF.

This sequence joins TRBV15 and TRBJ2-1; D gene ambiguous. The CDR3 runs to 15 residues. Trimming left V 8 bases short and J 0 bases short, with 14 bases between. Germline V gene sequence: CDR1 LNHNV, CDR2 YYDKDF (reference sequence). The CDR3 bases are TGTGCCACCTCTGAATTGCTGAGCTCCTACAATGAGCAGTTCTTC. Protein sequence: CATSELLSSYNEQFF.

CDR3 sequence: CASSLTGVPTGELFF. DNA for the CDR3: TGTGCCAGCTCATTGACAGGCGTACCAACCGGGGAGCTGTTTTTT. The rearrangement joins TRBV18 to TRBJ2-2; D may be TRBD1 (6 bases). The CDR3 covers 15 residues. Trimming took 5 bases from V and 5 from J, leaving 15 bases between them. Per germline, CDR1 KGHSH and CDR2 LQKENI.

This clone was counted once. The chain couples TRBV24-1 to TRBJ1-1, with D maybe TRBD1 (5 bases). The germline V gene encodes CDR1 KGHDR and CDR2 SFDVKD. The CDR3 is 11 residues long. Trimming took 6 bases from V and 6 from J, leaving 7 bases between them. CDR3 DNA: TGTGCCACCAGTTTGGGGCCTGAAGCTTTCTTT. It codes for CATSLGPEAFF.

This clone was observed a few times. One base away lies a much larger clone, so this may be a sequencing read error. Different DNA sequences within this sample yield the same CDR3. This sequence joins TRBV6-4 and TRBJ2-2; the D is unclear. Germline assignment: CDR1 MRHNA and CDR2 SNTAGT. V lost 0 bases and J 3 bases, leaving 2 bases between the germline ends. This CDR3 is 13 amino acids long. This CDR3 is CASSDSDTGELFF. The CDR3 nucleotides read TGTGCCAGCAGTGACTCGGACACCGGGGAGCTGTTTTTT.

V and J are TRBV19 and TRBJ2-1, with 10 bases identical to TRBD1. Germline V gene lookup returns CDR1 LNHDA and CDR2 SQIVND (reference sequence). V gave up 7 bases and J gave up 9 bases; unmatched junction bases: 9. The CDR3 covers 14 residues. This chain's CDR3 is CASNPGQGTIEQFF. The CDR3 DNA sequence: TGTGCCAGTAACCCGGGACAGGGGACAATTGAGCAGTTCTTC.

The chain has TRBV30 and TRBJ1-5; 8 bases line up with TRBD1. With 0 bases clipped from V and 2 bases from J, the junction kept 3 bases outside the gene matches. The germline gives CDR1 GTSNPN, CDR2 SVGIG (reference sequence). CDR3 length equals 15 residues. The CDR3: CAWSVTGQGNQPQHF. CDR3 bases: TGTGCCTGGAGTGTAACGGGACAGGGCAATCAGCCCCAGCATTTT.

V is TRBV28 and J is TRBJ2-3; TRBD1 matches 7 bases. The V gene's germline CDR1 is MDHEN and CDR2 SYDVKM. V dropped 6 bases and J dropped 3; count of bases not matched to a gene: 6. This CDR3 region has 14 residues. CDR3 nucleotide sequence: TGTGCCAGCAGCGCTCCGGGACAGACAGATACGCAGTATTTT. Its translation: CASSAPGQTDTQYF.

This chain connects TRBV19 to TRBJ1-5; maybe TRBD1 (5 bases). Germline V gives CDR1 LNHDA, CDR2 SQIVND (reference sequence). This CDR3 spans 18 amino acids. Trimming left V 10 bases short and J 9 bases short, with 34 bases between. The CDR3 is CATMNRGTLRDMMAPQHF. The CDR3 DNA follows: TGTGCCACCATGAATCGGGGGACTCTACGGGATATGATGGCGCCCCAGCATTTT.

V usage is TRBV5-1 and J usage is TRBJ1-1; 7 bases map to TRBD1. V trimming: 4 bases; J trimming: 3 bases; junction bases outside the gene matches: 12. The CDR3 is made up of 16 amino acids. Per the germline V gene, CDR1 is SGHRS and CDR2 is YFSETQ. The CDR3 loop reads CASSAEPTGRDTEAFF. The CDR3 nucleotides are TGCGCCAGCAGCGCCGAACCGACAGGGAGGGACACTGAAGCTTTCTTT.

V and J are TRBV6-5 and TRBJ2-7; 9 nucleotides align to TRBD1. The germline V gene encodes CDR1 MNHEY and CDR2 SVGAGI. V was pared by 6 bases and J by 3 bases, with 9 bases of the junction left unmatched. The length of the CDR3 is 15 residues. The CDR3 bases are TGTGCCAGCAGGATGGGCGGACAGGGGAGCTACGAGCAGTACTTC. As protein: CASRMGGQGSYEQYF.